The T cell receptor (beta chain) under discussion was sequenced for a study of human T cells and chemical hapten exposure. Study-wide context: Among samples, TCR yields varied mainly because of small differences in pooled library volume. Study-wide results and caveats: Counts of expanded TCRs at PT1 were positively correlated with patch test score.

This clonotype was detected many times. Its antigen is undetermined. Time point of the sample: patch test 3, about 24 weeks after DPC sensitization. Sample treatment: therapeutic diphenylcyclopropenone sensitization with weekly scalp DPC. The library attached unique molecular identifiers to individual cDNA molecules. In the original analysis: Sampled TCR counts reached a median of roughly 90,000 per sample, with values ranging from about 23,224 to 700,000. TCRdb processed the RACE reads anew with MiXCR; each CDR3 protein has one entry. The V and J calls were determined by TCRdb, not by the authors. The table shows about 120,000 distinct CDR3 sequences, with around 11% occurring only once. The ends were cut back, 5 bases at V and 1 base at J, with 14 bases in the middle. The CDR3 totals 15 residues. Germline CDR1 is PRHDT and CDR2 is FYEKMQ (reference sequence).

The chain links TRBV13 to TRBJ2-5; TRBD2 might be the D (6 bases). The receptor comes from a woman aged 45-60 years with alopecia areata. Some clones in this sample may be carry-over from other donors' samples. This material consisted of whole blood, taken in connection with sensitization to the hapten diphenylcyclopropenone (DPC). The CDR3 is CASSGVLASQETQYF. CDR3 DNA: TGTGCCAGCAGCGGCGTACTAGCTTCCCAAGAGACCCAGTACTTC. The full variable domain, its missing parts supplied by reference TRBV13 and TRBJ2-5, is AAGVIQSPRHLIKEKRETATLKCYPIPRHDTVYWYQQGPGQDPQFLISFYEKMQSDKGSIPDRFSAQQFSDYHSELNMSSLELGDSALYFCASSGVLASQETQYFGPGTRLLVL.